The 16 T cell receptor beta chains reported below all come from one sample, sequenced in a study of T cells in Graves' hyperthyroidism and ophthalmopathy. Amplification of TCR beta CDR3 regions was performed using RNA transcripts as template. During a first-round RT-PCR of the TCR CDR3, the HTBI primer set was used. TCRdb re-analysed the multiplex PCR reads in MiXCR, keeping a single row per CDR3 protein. Here the sample spans 500,000 to 550,000 distinct CDR3 sequences, just under 20% being singletons. Sequencing used blood. The receptors originated from a man aged 35-49 years with Graves' ophthalmopathy.

This clonotype has at least ten counts. The gene calls are TRBV10-3 and TRBJ2-1, with TRBD2 matching 12 bases. V shed 4 bases and J 7 bases; nucleotides not matched to a gene: 5. The CDR3 totals 15 residues. The germline CDR1 and CDR2 sequences are ENHRY and SYGVKD. The CDR3 DNA reads as TGTGCCATCAGTGGGACTAGCGGGGAGAAGAATGAGCAGTTCTTC. This sequence encodes CAISGTSGEKNEQFF.

This clonotype came up a few times. The chain uses TRBV20-1 and TRBJ2-7; D not resolved. The length of the CDR3 is 9 residues. Germline values: CDR1 DFQATT, CDR2 SNEGSKA (reference sequence). Between the trimmed V and J ends, which lost 8 bases and 7 bases, there was a span of 9 bases. CDR3 sequence reads: CSPSGEQYF. The DNA for the CDR3 is TGCAGTCCCTCCGGGGAGCAGTACTTC.

The CDR3 bases are TGTGCCAGTAGTATACGGACAGGGTCGGGGGAGACCCAGTACTTC. Its translation: CASSIRTGSGETQYF. The chain is built from TRBV19 and TRBJ2-5; 8 bases align to TRBD1. This CDR3 is built from 15 residues. J was trimmed by 5 bases and V by 2 bases; bases with no gene match: 7. The germline CDR1 and CDR2 sequences are LNHDA and SQIVND (reference sequence).

J is TRBJ1-2 and V is TRBV20-1; a weak D match, TRBD1 (5 bases). This CDR3 comprises 15 residues. Germline V gives CDR1 DFQATT, CDR2 SNEGSKA (reference sequence). With 2 bases removed from V and 3 bases from J, the gap between germline ends came to 16 bases. The CDR3 sequence: CSARPGTGIDYGYTF. In DNA, the CDR3 is TGCAGTGCTAGACCCGGGACGGGGATAGACTATGGCTACACCTTC.

This clonotype was detected ten times or more. The chain combines TRBV12-3 or TRBV12-4 with TRBJ2-1; D may be TRBD1 or TRBD2 (7 bases each). The CDR3 loop spans 15 amino acids. V was trimmed by 5 bases and J by 2 bases, leaving 13 bases between them. For the CDR3, the DNA is TGTGCCAGCAGTCGACAGGGAGGGCCCTACAATGAGCAGTTCTTC. It specifies CASSRQGGPYNEQFF.

This clonotype was observed at least ten times. The chain couples TRBV12-3 or TRBV12-4 to TRBJ1-2, with TRBD1 identical over 9 bases. V lost 1 base, J lost 8 bases, and 5 bases stayed unmatched. The CDR3 is 14 amino acids. CDR3 protein: CASSLEGTGKGYTF. CDR3 nucleotide sequence: TGTGCCAGCAGTTTAGAGGGGACAGGGAAAGGCTACACCTTC.

This chain connects TRBV12-3 or TRBV12-4 to TRBJ2-3, with 8 nucleotides matching TRBD2. V lost 3 bases to trimming and J lost 2 bases; unmatched junction nucleotides: 10. This CDR3 is 17 amino acids long. CDR3 sequence (DNA): TGTGCCAGCAGTTTTAGTGGGGCGGGGGGAGCCACAGATACGCAGTATTTT. As protein: CASSFSGAGGATDTQYF.

This clonotype was counted between two and nine times. The chain has TRBV5-1 and TRBJ1-1; D is ambiguous. From germline, CDR1 is SGHRS and CDR2 YFSETQ. Trimming stripped 5 bases from V and 1 base from J, with 15 bases between. The CDR3 covers 15 residues. The CDR3 here is CASRSSGRENTEAFF. The CDR3 coding sequence is TGCGCCAGCAGGTCCTCGGGTAGGGAGAACACTGAAGCTTTCTTT.

This clonotype has just a few counts. The J gene is TRBJ2-4, the V gene TRBV7-9; D ambiguous. This CDR3 contains 13 residues. The V and J ends lost 1 base and 5 bases respectively, with 6 bases between them. Looked up from germline, CDR1 is SEHNR and CDR2 is FQNEAQ (reference sequence). CDR3 sequence (DNA): TGTGCCAGCAGCTTAGGGTCTCAAAACATTCAGTACTTC. It codes for CASSLGSQNIQYF.

This clonotype was detected ten times or more. This chain uses TRBV7-2 with TRBJ2-3; 7 nucleotides match TRBD2. Looked up from germline, CDR1 is SGHTA and CDR2 is FQGNSA. CDR3 size: 15 residues. V gave up 5 bases and J gave up 0 bases; unmatched junction bases: 5. The CDR3 region is CASSDLAASTDTQYF. CDR3 coding DNA: TGTGCCAGCAGCGACCTAGCGGCTAGCACAGATACGCAGTATTTT.

This clonotype showed up just a few times. The gene calls are TRBV4-2 and TRBJ2-1, with D unclear. The germline CDR1 and CDR2 sequences are LGHNA and YNFKEQ. The CDR3 has 14 amino acids. Trimming removed 0 bases from V and 3 bases from J, with 6 bases in between. As DNA, the CDR3 is TGTGCCAGCAGCCAAGAATTCGGCTACAATGAGCAGTTCTTC. Amino acids: CASSQEFGYNEQFF.

The chain uses TRBV2 and TRBJ2-4; D is uncertain. Per germline, CDR1 SNHLY and CDR2 FYNNEI. The CDR3 totals 12 residues. Trimming left V 8 bases short and J 0 bases short, with 5 bases between. DNA for the CDR3: TGTGCCAGCGGCCTAGCCAAAAACATTCAGTACTTC. Its protein product is CASGLAKNIQYF.

For this clonotype: One end of the junction fails to match germline, which may point to a read error. This chain joins TRBV3-1 and TRBJ2-7, with D maybe TRBD2 (5 bases). Germline CDR1 is LGHDT and CDR2 is YNNKEL (reference sequence). The CDR3 has 13 amino acids. The CDR3 reads CASSPSGSYQQYF. The CDR3 nucleotides are TGTGCCAGCAGCCCAAGCGGATCCTACCAGCAGTACTTC.

The table lists this clonotype with many counts. V is TRBV28 and J is TRBJ2-7; D possibly corresponds to TRBD2 (6 bases). V lost 4 bases and J lost 2, with 12 bases in between. The CDR3 extends over 14 amino acids. Germline V lookup: CDR1 MDHEN, CDR2 SYDVKM. In DNA form, the CDR3 reads TGTGCCAGCAGTTGGAGACTAGTCCCCTACGAGCAGTACTTC. Protein: CASSWRLVPYEQYF.

This clonotype was seen repeatedly, ten times or more. This rearrangement joins TRBV7-2 to TRBJ2-3; 9 bases match TRBD2. The CDR3 has 17 residues. The ends lost 5 bases at V and 3 bases at J; junction bases unmatched: 12. Germline CDR1 is SGHTA and CDR2 is FQGNSA. The CDR3 region has the DNA TGTGCCAGCAGCCACACAGGAGCGGGAGGAGGAACAGATACGCAGTATTTT. Translated, it gives CASSHTGAGGGTDTQYF.

This clonotype was counted between two and nine times. The rearrangement uses TRBV27 and TRBJ2-5; possibly TRBD1 or TRBD2 for D (5 bases each). V was cut by 5 bases and J by 2 bases, with 12 bases left in between. Germline loops: CDR1 MNHEY, CDR2 SMNVEV (reference sequence). The CDR3 extends over 14 amino acids. The DNA for the CDR3 is TGTGCCAGCAGTGCCCATTGGGGGCAAGAGACCCAGTACTTC. This encodes CASSAHWGQETQYF.